This T cell receptor beta chain was sequenced in a study of T cells after yellow fever vaccination. General observations from the study: Overall, a small share of clonotypes was seen in both CD4 and CD8 compartments. The presence of abundant clonotypes contaminating from the bulk population was possible in FACS-sorted repertoires.

TCR cDNA was made by 5'RACE template switching, adding a universal primer site and UMIs. TCRdb recomputed calls from the 5' RACE reads with MiXCR, one row per CDR3 protein. This sample has 150,000 to 200,000 distinct CDR3 sequences, with about 6.2% found just once. The germline V gene encodes CDR1 SGHRS and CDR2 YFSETQ. The CDR3 is 16 amino acids. This clonotype was seen once. Its antigen is currently unknown. At one of its ends the junction is not consistent with the germline gene, which may arise from a read error. This sample comprised CD4+ T cells sorted from PBMCs, obtained on the day of the first yellow fever vaccination. This sequence originates from a man aged 18 to 30 who received the YFV17D yellow fever vaccine. V is TRBV5-1 and J is TRBJ2-3, with TRBD2 matching over 15 bases. The CDR3 nucleotides are TGCGCCTGCAGCGGGACTAGCGGGGGGCTGACAGATACGCAGTATTTT. It specifies CACSGTSGGLTDTQYF.